Presented here are 21 T cell receptor beta chains from one specimen sequenced in a study of cytomegalovirus exposure and HLA in healthy donors. PCR employed 60 Vbeta and 13 Jbeta primers. Only in-frame clones appear in the TCRdb table, and some are missing; sequencing was by immunoSEQ multiplex PCR. The table records 90,000 to 150,000 clones, 70% to 85% of them present only once. What was sequenced was PBMCs. Source of these receptors: a man aged 35 to 55 in good health and CMV-seropositive.

This clone was counted only a few times. The V gene is TRBV6-5, the J gene TRBJ1-1; D perhaps matches TRBD1 (6 bases). V lost 2 bases, J lost 6 bases, and 10 bases lay in between. The CDR3 runs to 13 residues. The germline V gene encodes CDR1 MNHEY and CDR2 SVGAGI. The CDR3 DNA is TGTGCCAGCAGTTACGGGACAACGTCTGAAGCTTTCTTT. This gives the protein CASSYGTTSEAFF.

CDR3 protein: CASIGGGSNNSPLHF. Written as DNA, the CDR3 is TGTGCCAGTATAGGCGGGGGATCAAATAATTCACCCCTCCACTTT. This rearrangement joins TRBV19 to TRBJ1-6; D possibly corresponds to TRBD1 (5 bases). Trimming took off 7 bases at V and 5 bases at J, with 15 bases between the two ends. Germline CDR1 reads LNHDA; CDR2 reads SQIVND (reference sequence). This CDR3 is 15 amino acids long.

The gene calls are TRBV5-1 and TRBJ2-1, with 13 bases aligning to TRBD2. Germline CDR1 SGHRS, CDR2 YFSETQ. The length of the CDR3 is 16 residues. After removal of 2 bases from V and 5 bases from J, the junction contained 4 bases not matched to a gene. This CDR3 is CASSFKGLAGDNEQFF. The CDR3 region has the DNA TGCGCCAGCAGCTTTAAAGGACTAGCGGGGGACAATGAGCAGTTCTTC.

The CDR3 DNA reads TGTGCCAGCAGGTGGGACAGAACAGATACGCAGTATTTT. This sequence encodes CASRWDRTDTQYF. The chain has TRBV6-5 and TRBJ2-3; 7 bases align to TRBD1. The CDR3 totals 13 residues. Germline CDR1 is MNHEY and CDR2 is SVGAGI. Losses at the gene ends were 6 bases for V and 3 bases for J; bases not matched to a gene: 3.

V gene TRBV7-3 combines with J gene TRBJ2-3; tentative D call: TRBD2 (7 bases). The CDR3 spans 16 residues. Trimming took off 5 bases at V and 2 bases at J, with 17 bases between the two ends. CDR1 and CDR2 (germline): SGHTA, FQGTGA. CDR3 protein: CASSRDRGATTDTQYF. The CDR3 DNA is TGTGCCAGCAGCCGGGACCGGGGGGCGACCACAGATACGCAGTATTTT. Together with reference TRBV7-3 and TRBJ2-3, the CDR3 gives the full variable domain: GAGVSQTPSNKVTEKGKYVELRCDPISGHTALYWYRQSLGQGPEFLIYFQGTGAADDSGLPNDRFFAVRPEGSVSTLKIQRTERGDSAVYLCASSRDRGATTDTQYFGPGTRLTVL.

As DNA, the CDR3 is TGTGCCAGCAGTGTAACAGGGATTAGTTCACCCCTCCACTTT. Amino acid sequence: CASSVTGISSPLHF. The J gene is TRBJ1-6, the V gene TRBV2, with D possibly TRBD1 on 6 matching bases. The V gene's germline CDR1 is SNHLY and CDR2 FYNNEI. Trimming took off 4 bases at V and 9 bases at J, with 13 bases between the two ends. This CDR3 contains 14 residues.

This clone was seen a few times. V gene TRBV6-5 combines with J gene TRBJ1-3, with TRBD1 matching 8 bases. CDR3 size: 16 residues. The germline CDR1 and CDR2 sequences are MNHEY and SVGAGI. V gave up 1 base and J gave up 0 bases; unmatched junction bases: 2. CDR3: CASSYLQGVSGNTIYF. CDR3 DNA: TGTGCCAGCAGTTACTTACAGGGGGTCTCTGGAAACACCATATATTTT.

Details on this clone: With a far larger clone one base away, a read error is the likely cause. Other nucleotide sequences in the sample specify the same CDR3. The rearrangement links TRBV5-1 to TRBJ2-1, with 10 nucleotides matching TRBD2. Unmatched junction bases numbered 5, after V lost 3 bases and J lost 2 bases. The CDR3 is 16 amino acids. CDR1 and CDR2 (germline): SGHRS, YFSETQ. In DNA, the CDR3 is TGCGCCAGCAGCTGGCGTAGCGGGGGGCCCTACAATGAGCAGTTCTTC. Translation gives CASSWRSGGPYNEQFF.

The rearrangement joins TRBV19 to TRBJ2-3; D perhaps matches TRBD2 (5 bases). This CDR3 spans 14 amino acids. Deletions cut 9 bases from V and 1 base from J, with 14 bases between. Germline loops: CDR1 LNHDA, CDR2 SQIVND (reference sequence). CDR3 DNA sequence: TGTGCCAGCCAGATAGCGCGTCGCACAGATACGCAGTATTTT. Residues: CASQIARRTDTQYF.

The chain is built from TRBV6-6 and TRBJ1-5; D remains ambiguous. There are 11 residues in the CDR3. Germline V lookup: CDR1 MNHNY, CDR2 SVGAGI (reference sequence). The V end was cut by 4 bases, the J end by 16 bases, with 14 bases between. CDR3 coding DNA: TGTGCCAGCAGTTCGAGGGTCTCTAAACATTTT. Its protein product is CASSSRVSKHF.

The V gene is TRBV4-3, the J gene TRBJ2-2; 7 bases fit TRBD1. Unmatched junction bases numbered 0, after V lost 2 bases and J lost 6 bases. The germline CDR1 and CDR2 sequences are LGHNA and YSLEER. The CDR3 covers 13 residues. The CDR3 protein is CASSQTGAGELFF. Written as DNA, the CDR3 is TGCGCCAGCAGCCAAACAGGGGCCGGGGAGCTGTTTTTT.

This clone appeared many times. This chain connects TRBV2 to TRBJ1-2; D is undetermined. Trimming removed 7 bases at V and 2 bases at J, with 17 bases between. The germline gives CDR1 SNHLY, CDR2 FYNNEI. The CDR3 sequence is 15 residues long. The CDR3 sequence: CASTSQYTSNYGYTF. In nucleotides, the CDR3 is TGTGCCAGCACTAGTCAGTACACATCAAACTATGGCTACACCTTC.

This clone was seen a single time. The chain links TRBV7-9 to TRBJ2-5, with a weak D call TRBD1 (5 bases). V lost 5 bases and J 0 bases, leaving 10 bases between the germline ends. This CDR3 spans 14 amino acids. Germline values: CDR1 SEHNR, CDR2 FQNEAQ (reference sequence). This CDR3 is CASSLGANQETQYF. CDR3 bases: TGTGCCAGCAGCCTAGGGGCCAACCAAGAGACCCAGTACTTC.

The chain has TRBV14 and TRBJ1-1; D is undetermined. The CDR3 covers 14 residues. V was trimmed by 2 bases and J by 0 bases, leaving 7 bases between them. Germline lookup yields CDR1 SGHDN and CDR2 FVKESK. The CDR3 sequence: CASSQQTLNTEAFF. For the CDR3, the DNA is TGTGCCAGCAGCCAACAGACACTGAACACTGAAGCTTTCTTT.

The chain combines TRBV28 with TRBJ2-3, with 10 bases lining up with TRBD1. Trimming removed 6 bases from V and 5 bases from J; junction bases left unmatched: 11. The CDR3 spans 16 residues. Germline V gene data show CDR1 as MDHEN and CDR2 as SYDVKM. CDR3 DNA: TGTGCCAGCAGCTCCGGGACAGGGGCGGTAGGAGATACGCAGTATTTT. Its translation is CASSSGTGAVGDTQYF.

This clone is a singleton in its sample. The rearrangement joins TRBV2 to TRBJ1-2, with 8 bases aligning to TRBD1. The CDR3 consists of 16 residues. V was pared by 2 bases and J by 7 bases, with 12 bases of the junction left unmatched. The V gene's germline CDR1 is SNHLY and CDR2 FYNNEI. CDR3 nucleotide sequence: TGTGCCAGCAGTGAATGGCGGGCAGGGGGCGCCGCTGGCTACACCTTC. It codes for CASSEWRAGGAAGYTF.

This clone has more than one count but fewer than ten. The CDR3 DNA reads TGTGCCATCAGGGAAGTGACAGGGAGAGGCGAGCAGTACTTC. Encoded protein: CAIREVTGRGEQYF. The chain uses TRBV10-3 and TRBJ2-7; TRBD1 matches at 7 bases. Germline CDR1 ENHRY, CDR2 SYGVKD. This CDR3 is built from 14 residues. The junction had 11 bases not matched to a gene; V was cut back by 6 bases and J by 6 bases.

This clone was picked up a small number of times. V gene TRBV7-2 combines with J gene TRBJ2-7; D gene uncertain. Germline CDR1 reads SGHTA; CDR2 reads FQGNSA. The CDR3 spans 12 residues. The germline V and J ends were trimmed by 1 base and 3 bases, with 4 bases remaining between them. CDR3 nucleotide sequence: TGTGCCAGCAGCTTAGTCTTCTACGAGCAGTACTTC. Its translation is CASSLVFYEQYF.

The V gene is TRBV19, the J gene TRBJ2-7, with D perhaps TRBD1 (6 bases). Trimming removed 3 bases from V and 1 base from J, with 16 bases in between. Germline V CDR1 and CDR2: LNHDA, SQIVND (reference sequence). The CDR3 spans 16 residues. Here the CDR3 reads CASSITLGAGSYEQYF. The CDR3 region has the DNA TGTGCCAGTAGTATCACGTTGGGGGCTGGGTCCTACGAGCAGTACTTC.

V and J are TRBV18 and TRBJ2-4, with TRBD1 matching over 8 bases. Germline values: CDR1 KGHSH, CDR2 LQKENI. V gave up 3 bases and J gave up 6 bases; unmatched junction bases: 13. The CDR3 runs 17 residues. The CDR3 loop reads CASSPRMTGVGGNIQYF. CDR3 DNA: TGTGCCAGCTCACCCCGCATGACAGGGGTGGGGGGAAACATTCAGTACTTC.

The chain has TRBV9 and TRBJ1-2; D perhaps matches TRBD1 (5 bases). Between the trimmed V and J ends, which lost 0 bases and 2 bases, there was a span of 11 bases. Germline V gene sequence: CDR1 SGDLS, CDR2 YYNGEE. There are 15 residues in the CDR3. The CDR3 here is CASSVDPSGNYGYTF. Written as DNA, the CDR3 is TGTGCCAGCAGCGTAGACCCCTCAGGGAACTATGGCTACACCTTC.